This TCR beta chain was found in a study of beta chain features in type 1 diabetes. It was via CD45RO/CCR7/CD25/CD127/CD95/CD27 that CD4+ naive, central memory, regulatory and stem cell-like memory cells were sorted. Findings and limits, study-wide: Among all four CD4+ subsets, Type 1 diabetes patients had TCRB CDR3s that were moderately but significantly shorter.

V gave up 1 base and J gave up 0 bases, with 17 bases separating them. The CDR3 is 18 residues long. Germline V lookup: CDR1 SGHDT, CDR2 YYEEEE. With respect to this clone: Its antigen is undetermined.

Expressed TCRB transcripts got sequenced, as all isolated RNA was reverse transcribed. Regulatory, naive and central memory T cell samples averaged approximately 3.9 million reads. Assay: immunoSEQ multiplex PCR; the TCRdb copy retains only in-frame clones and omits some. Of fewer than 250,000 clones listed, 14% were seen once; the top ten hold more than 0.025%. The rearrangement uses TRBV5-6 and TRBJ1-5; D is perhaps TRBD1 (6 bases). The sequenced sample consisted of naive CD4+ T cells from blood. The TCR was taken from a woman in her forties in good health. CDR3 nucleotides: TGTGCCAGCAGCTTGCAATCGGGACAAGCTTATAGCAATCAGCCCCAGCATTTT. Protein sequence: CASSLQSGQAYSNQPQHF.